This TCR beta chain emerged from a study of T-cell reconstitution after alpha-beta-depleted transplantation in children. Whole-study results and caveats: Expanded clones from the graft, numbering several hundred, reportedly supplied alpha-beta T cells about two months after transplant. High day-60 TCRbeta diversity in some patients came from surviving recipient T cells and thymic progenitors. Hyperexpanded clones declined; after one year, newly produced T cells mostly supplied diversity.

Unique molecular identifiers were incorporated into the prepared TCRbeta library. TCRdb analysed the PCR reads with MiXCR anew, one entry per CDR3 protein. The repertoire has approximately 800,000 distinct CDR3 sequences, around 17% of them found once; the top ten carry approximately 4.5%. Ten or more counts support this clonotype. Its antigen is as yet unknown. This specimen was PBMCs, mostly from graft donor cells, taken 360 days after TCRalphabeta/CD19-depleted stem cell transplant. This clonotype was obtained from a male patient between 10 and 17 years old who had a stem cell transplant for acute lymphoblastic leukemia, so the T cells may come from the graft donor.

The DNA for the CDR3 is TGTGCCACCAGTGTTTTAACCCGTGGCAGTGAGCAGTTCTTC. The encoded protein is CATSVLTRGSEQFF. V is TRBV24-1 and J is TRBJ2-1, with D unclear. Between the trimmed V and J ends, which lost 5 bases and 9 bases, there was a span of 16 bases. Germline V gene sequence: CDR1 KGHDR, CDR2 SFDVKD. The CDR3 loop spans 14 amino acids.